The 26 T cell receptor beta chains reported below all come from one sample, sequenced in a study of beta chain features in type 1 diabetes. Expressed TCRB transcripts were sequenced, since all the RNA that had been isolated was reverse transcribed. Generated by immunoSEQ multiplex PCR, the TCRdb table keeps only in-frame clones and is missing some. The table includes about 370,000 clones, over 8.5% detected once. Which antigens these TCRs recognize remains unknown. Study-wide points: Within each of all four CD4+ subsets, Type 1 diabetes patients had TCRB CDR3s that were moderately but significantly shorter.

Input material: central memory CD4+ T cells from blood. Receptors originate from a man aged 30-40 years with type 1 diabetes.

This chain connects TRBV5-1 to TRBJ2-1; 9 nucleotides match TRBD2. Germline CDR1 is SGHRS and CDR2 is YFSETQ. V was clipped by 4 bases and J by 6 bases; unmatched bases: 11. The CDR3 is 16 residues long. The CDR3: CASSPTGTSIVNEQFF. The CDR3 DNA reads as TGCGCCAGCAGCCCGACCGGGACTAGCATAGTCAATGAGCAGTTCTTC.

CDR3 sequence: CASRPSWDGGEAFF. CDR3 nucleotides: TGTGCCAGCAGACCATCGTGGGACGGTGGGGAAGCTTTCTTT. The J gene is TRBJ1-1, the V gene TRBV25-1; D may be TRBD1 (5 bases). The CDR3 has 14 amino acids. V gave up 6 bases and J gave up 8 bases, with 19 bases separating them. The germline gives CDR1 MGHDK, CDR2 SYGVNS.

This clone has just a few counts. The J gene is TRBJ2-7, the V gene TRBV29-1, with D possibly TRBD1 on 5 matching bases. The CDR3 has 12 residues. The germline V gene has CDR1 SQVTM and CDR2 ANQGSEA. Trimming removed 4 bases at V and 1 base at J, with 8 bases between. The CDR3 region is CSVVTGSYEQYF. CDR3 in DNA: TGCAGCGTTGTAACAGGATCCTACGAGCAGTACTTC.

This clone was seen more than once but under ten times. The rearrangement uses TRBV7-2 and TRBJ2-7, with 10 bases identical to TRBD1. Losses at the gene ends were 7 bases for V and 5 bases for J; bases not matched to a gene: 14. The CDR3 is 16 residues long. Germline CDR1 SGHTA, CDR2 FQGNSA. The CDR3 coding sequence is TGTGCCAGCAAAAACAAGCTGGGGACAGGGGAGAACGAGCAGTACTTC. Its translation is CASKNKLGTGENEQYF.

Concerning this clone: A far larger clone is only one base removed, so a read error is likely. V and J are TRBV5-6 and TRBJ2-7; 12 bases are a match to TRBD2. Looked up from germline, CDR1 is SGHDT and CDR2 is YYEEEE. The CDR3 has 14 amino acids. Trimming at V came to 5 bases and at J to 2 bases, leaving 2 bases not matched to a gene. CDR3 residues: CASRRLAGAYEQYF. The CDR3 DNA reads TGTGCCAGCAGGCGACTAGCGGGAGCCTACGAGCAGTACTTC. Full variable domain (outside the CDR3, taken from reference TRBV5-6 and TRBJ2-7): DAGVTQSPTHLIKTRGQQVTLRCSPKSGHDTVSWYQQALGQGPQFIFQYYEEEERQRGNFPDRFSGHQFPNYSSELNVNALLLGDSALYLCASRRLAGAYEQYFGPGTRLTVT.

This clone was picked up a small number of times. The chain uses TRBV7-9 and TRBJ2-7, with 8 positions matching TRBD1. Losses at the gene ends were 6 bases for V and 3 bases for J; bases not matched to a gene: 16. The CDR3 is made up of 17 amino acids. In germline, CDR1 is SEHNR, CDR2 FQNEAQ (reference sequence). CDR3 residues: CASSIRMGTGVLYEQYF. The CDR3 DNA sequence: TGTGCCAGCAGTATTCGGATGGGGACAGGAGTTCTCTACGAGCAGTACTTC.

This clone was picked up a small number of times. This chain connects TRBV11-3 to TRBJ2-3; 8 bases agree with TRBD1. V was pared by 1 base and J by 8 bases, with 8 bases of the junction left unmatched. This CDR3 spans 15 amino acids. In germline, CDR1 is SGHNT, CDR2 YENEEA. Here the CDR3 reads CASSLVAGGEGTQYF. CDR3 nucleotides: TGTGCCAGCAGCTTAGTTGCAGGGGGCGAAGGTACGCAGTATTTT.

The chain joins TRBV4-1 to TRBJ2-7; 10 bases align to TRBD2. The CDR3 extends over 15 amino acids. The germline V gene encodes CDR1 MGHRA and CDR2 YSYEKL. With V trimmed by 1 base and J by 3 bases, 3 bases remained unmatched. The CDR3 DNA sequence: TGCGCCAGCAGCCAAGCCGGGACTAGCGTCTACGAGCAGTACTTC. It codes for CASSQAGTSVYEQYF.

The chain carries TRBV7-2 and TRBJ2-2, with D uncertain. CDR3 size: 16 residues. The germline CDR1 and CDR2 sequences are SGHTA and FQGNSA. V shed 2 bases and J shed 1 base, with 11 bases lying between them. CDR3 sequence (DNA): TGTGCCAGCAGCTTACACCGAGAAGTGAACACCGGGGAGCTGTTTTTT. Translated, it gives CASSLHREVNTGELFF.

This clone was seen only a few times. The V and J genes are TRBV7-6 and TRBJ2-5; D is perhaps TRBD2 (6 bases). Germline V CDR1 and CDR2: SGHVS, FNYEAQ. V shed 1 base and J shed 1 base, with 13 bases lying between them. The CDR3 runs 16 residues. The CDR3 nucleotides read TGTGCCAGCAGCTTAGTGCAGGGAGGAGGCCAAGAGACCCAGTACTTC. The encoded protein is CASSLVQGGGQETQYF.

This clone was counted between two and nine times. The rearrangement uses TRBV5-1 and TRBJ2-7; no clear D. The V end was cut by 3 bases, the J end by 2 bases, with 9 bases between. CDR1 SGHRS and CDR2 YFSETQ come from the germline V gene. The CDR3 is 13 amino acids. This CDR3 is CASSSGLPYEQYF. The CDR3, as DNA: TGCGCCAGCAGCTCCGGGTTGCCCTACGAGCAGTACTTC.

This clone has more than one count but fewer than ten. The chain carries TRBV4-3 and TRBJ2-3; 14 positions agree with TRBD2. Germline V CDR1 and CDR2: LGHNA, YSLEER. J lost 4 bases, V lost 1 base, and 4 bases had no gene match. There are 17 residues in the CDR3. The CDR3 DNA follows: TGCGCCAGCAGCCAAGGGACTAGCGGGAGGTTGGCAGATACGCAGTATTTT. It codes for CASSQGTSGRLADTQYF.

The V gene is TRBV7-2, the J gene TRBJ2-7, with D possibly matching TRBD2 (6 bases). In germline, CDR1 is SGHTA, CDR2 FQGNSA. The CDR3 is made up of 15 amino acids. The V and J ends lost 5 bases and 2 bases respectively, with 16 bases between them. The CDR3 nucleotides are TGTGCCAGCAGCCGTGACGGGGGTCAAACCTACGAGCAGTACTTC. Its translation: CASSRDGGQTYEQYF.

The rearrangement links TRBV6-6 to TRBJ1-5; TRBD1 might be the D (5 bases). Germline V gene lookup returns CDR1 MNHNY and CDR2 SVGAGI (reference sequence). Deletions cut 7 bases from V and 0 bases from J, with 10 bases between. This CDR3 has 14 amino acids. CDR3 protein: CASTGGNSNQPQHF. CDR3 coding DNA: TGTGCCAGCACCGGGGGAAATAGCAATCAGCCCCAGCATTTT.

The J gene is TRBJ2-7, the V gene TRBV27, with unresolved D. The CDR3 has 14 amino acids. V shed 2 bases and J shed 3 bases, with 11 bases lying between them. Germline values: CDR1 MNHEY, CDR2 SMNVEV (reference sequence). CDR3 nucleotides: TGTGCCAGCAGTTTAGAGACACCCGTCTACGAGCAGTACTTC. It yields the protein CASSLETPVYEQYF.

The chain combines TRBV4-2 with TRBJ1-1, with 7 bases fitting TRBD1. In germline, CDR1 is LGHNA, CDR2 YNFKEQ. V shed 3 bases and J 1 base; nucleotides not matched to a gene: 8. The CDR3 sequence is 16 residues long. The CDR3 nucleotides are TGTGCCAGCAGCCAGGACCCATGGACAGGGAACACTGAAGCTTTCTTT. Encoded protein: CASSQDPWTGNTEAFF.

The gene calls are TRBV15 and TRBJ2-2, with D perhaps TRBD1 (6 bases). The length of the CDR3 is 15 residues. Deletions cut 3 bases from V and 7 bases from J, with 15 bases between. CDR1 is LNHNV, CDR2 YYDKDF, per germline (reference sequence). CDR3 nucleotides: TGTGCCACCAGCAGCCACTCAACAGGGATCGGGGAGCTGTTTTTT. Amino acids: CATSSHSTGIGELFF.

This clone was picked up a small number of times. This chain links TRBV6-6 with TRBJ2-7, with 7 bases aligning to TRBD1. J lost 3 bases, V lost 6 bases, and 5 bases had no gene match. The germline V gene has CDR1 MNHNY and CDR2 SVGAGI (reference sequence). The CDR3 spans 13 residues. CDR3 amino acids: CASRQTGRYEQYF. The CDR3, as DNA: TGTGCCAGCAGACAGACAGGGCGCTACGAGCAGTACTTC.

This clone turned up a few times. This chain connects TRBV5-6 to TRBJ1-1; D possibly corresponds to TRBD1 (5 bases). CDR3 length equals 15 residues. Trimming stripped 4 bases from V and 0 bases from J, with 13 bases between. CDR1 and CDR2 from the germline V gene are SGHDT and YYEEEE. CDR3 bases: TGTGCCAGCAGCCCCCAGGGTAGGTTGAACACTGAAGCTTTCTTT. Its translation is CASSPQGRLNTEAFF. Drawing the rest from reference TRBV5-6 and TRBJ1-1, the complete variable domain is DAGVTQSPTHLIKTRGQQVTLRCSPKSGHDTVSWYQQALGQGPQFIFQYYEEEERQRGNFPDRFSGHQFPNYSSELNVNALLLGDSALYLCASSPQGRLNTEAFFGQGTRLTVV.

In its sample, this clone was seen a few times. The chain recombines TRBV5-1 with TRBJ2-3; D possibly uses TRBD1 or TRBD2 (5 bases each). V lost 4 bases to trimming and J lost 3 bases, with 15 bases between them. In germline, CDR1 is SGHRS, CDR2 YFSETQ. The CDR3 totals 15 residues. The DNA of the CDR3 is TGCGCCAGCAGCCCCCGGCAGGGCGGGACAGATACGCAGTATTTT. It codes for CASSPRQGGTDTQYF.

In its sample, this clone was seen a few times. For the CDR3, the DNA is TGTGCCAGTCTCTATTCTGGCGGGAGTTGCCACTACGAGCAGTACTTC. Its protein is CASLYSGGSCHYEQYF. This chain joins TRBV9 and TRBJ2-7; the match to TRBD2 covers 7 bases. V was clipped by 8 bases and J by 3 bases; unmatched bases: 17. Per the germline V gene, CDR1 is SGDLS and CDR2 is YYNGEE. The length of the CDR3 is 16 residues. The whole variable domain, remainder taken from reference TRBV9 and TRBJ2-7, is DSGVTQTPKHLITATGQRVTLRCSPRSGDLSVYWYQQSLDQGLQFLIQYYNGEERAKGNILERFSAQQFPDLHSELNLSSLELGDSALYFCASLYSGGSCHYEQYFGPGTRLTVT.

The table lists this clone with a few counts. The V gene is TRBV12-5, the J gene TRBJ2-7; 7 bases are a match to TRBD1. CDR3 length: 15 amino acids. Unmatched junction bases numbered 10, after V lost 6 bases and J lost 2 bases. Per the germline V gene, CDR1 is LGHNT and CDR2 is FRNRAP. CDR3 bases: TGTGCTAGTGGCCAAGGAGACAGGGAGACCTACGAGCAGTACTTC. It is translated as CASGQGDRETYEQYF.

This clone was observed a few times. The rearrangement uses TRBV19 and TRBJ2-5; 7 positions agree with TRBD2. The germline CDR1 and CDR2 sequences are LNHDA and SQIVND (reference sequence). Germline trimming cut 9 bases from V and 4 bases from J; bases unmatched to any gene: 5. CDR3 size: 12 residues. CDR3 protein: CASGGRGETQYF. In nucleotides, the CDR3 is TGTGCCAGCGGCGGGAGAGGAGAGACCCAGTACTTC. Filled out from reference TRBV19 and TRBJ2-5, the complete variable domain reads DGGITQSPKYLFRKEGQNVTLSCEQNLNHDAMYWYRQDPGQGLRLIYYSQIVNDFQKGDIAEGYSVSREKKESFPLTVTSAQKNPTAFYLCASGGRGETQYFGPGTRLLVL.

This clone was recorded a few times. V is TRBV4-2 and J is TRBJ2-2; a weak D match, TRBD1 (5 bases). This CDR3 region has 15 residues. Germline CDR1 is LGHNA and CDR2 is YNFKEQ. V was clipped by 4 bases and J by 5 bases, with 14 bases between them. The CDR3 DNA follows: TGTGCCAGCAGCCCCAAGGGGATAGATACCGGGGAGCTGTTTTTT. This encodes CASSPKGIDTGELFF.

The CDR3 protein is CASSLASQGGKQFF. CDR3 DNA sequence: TGTGCCAGCAGCTTAGCGTCGCAGGGGGGTAAGCAGTTCTTC. The chain employs TRBV7-6 and TRBJ2-1; a possible D gene is TRBD1 (7 bases). CDR1 is SGHVS and CDR2 is FNYEAQ in the germline V gene. CDR3 length: 14 residues. V was clipped by 0 bases and J by 11 bases, with 14 bases between them.

V and J are TRBV2 and TRBJ1-1; D perhaps matches TRBD1 (6 bases). CDR1 is SNHLY, CDR2 FYNNEI, per germline. Trimming took 7 bases from V and 3 from J, leaving 9 bases between them. The CDR3 runs 12 residues. CDR3 nucleotides: TGTGCCAGCAAGGGGGAGGACACTGAAGCTTTCTTT. Translated, it gives CASKGEDTEAFF.